The 6 T cell receptor beta chains below all came from one sample that was sequenced in a study of T cell responses to AZD1222 COVID-19 vaccine. Sequencing was performed with immunoSEQ multiplex PCR; in TCRdb, only in-frame clones are kept and a portion is missing. The table includes some 120,000 clones, approximately 86% detected once. The sample consisted of peripheral blood, taken on day 0 of AZD1222 vaccination. The receptors were sampled from an adult in good health.

This clone was detected only once. The chain links TRBV5-4 to TRBJ2-1, with 10 nucleotides matching TRBD1. V dropped 6 bases and J dropped 8; count of bases not matched to a gene: 11. The germline CDR1 and CDR2 sequences are SGHNT and YYREEE (reference sequence). This CDR3 contains 15 residues. The CDR3 DNA follows: TGTGCCAGCAAACCCGGGGACAGGGGCCGGGATGAGCAGTTCTTC. It is translated as CASKPGDRGRDEQFF.

This chain joins TRBV24-1 and TRBJ2-7; 7 bases align to TRBD1. Germline V CDR1 and CDR2: KGHDR, SFDVKD. The V and J ends lost 6 bases and 5 bases, in that order; junction bases with no gene match: 6. This CDR3 is 13 amino acids long. The CDR3 sequence is CATSLSQGDEQYF. The CDR3 DNA reads TGTGCCACCAGTCTTTCCCAGGGGGACGAGCAGTACTTC.

This clone was seen a handful of times. The chain carries TRBV3-1 (or the pseudogene TRBV3-2) and TRBJ1-2; D is possibly TRBD1 (6 bases). CDR3 length: 15 amino acids. Trimming cost V 0 bases and J 1 base, with 9 bases left between them. The V gene's germline CDR1 is LGHDT and CDR2 YNNKEL (reference sequence). The CDR3 loop is CASSQDGDNNYGYTF. In DNA, the CDR3 is TGTGCCAGCAGCCAAGATGGGGACAATAACTATGGCTACACCTTC.

This clone was seen just once. This chain uses TRBV5-1 with TRBJ1-6; D gene ambiguous. V lost 0 bases, J lost 3 bases, and 7 bases lay in between. Germline CDR1 SGHRS, CDR2 YFSETQ. This CDR3 spans 15 amino acids. Written as DNA, the CDR3 is TGCGCCAGCAGCTTGGCACAGAACTATAATTCACCCCTCCACTTT. Its protein product is CASSLAQNYNSPLHF.

The V call is TRBV5-1, the J call TRBJ2-1; 7 nucleotides line up with TRBD2. V was clipped by 4 bases and J by 1 base; unmatched bases: 5. The CDR3 totals 15 residues. CDR1 and CDR2 (germline): SGHRS, YFSETQ. CDR3 DNA sequence: TGCGCCAGCAGCATGCGGGACTATTCCTACAATGAGCAGTTCTTC. This codes for CASSMRDYSYNEQFF.

V usage is TRBV27 and J usage is TRBJ2-7; 9 nucleotides line up with TRBD2. Germline V gene data show CDR1 as MNHEY and CDR2 as SMNVEV (reference sequence). With V trimmed by 1 base and J by 5 bases, 6 bases remained unmatched. The CDR3 extends over 15 amino acids. CDR3 sequence reads: CASSLLASGTNEQYF. Here the CDR3 DNA reads TGTGCCAGCAGTTTATTGGCTAGCGGGACCAACGAGCAGTACTTC.